Described below is a single T cell receptor beta chain sequence and its context. There are a few counts of this clone. Its antigen specificity is not known. No base quality values were provided; no much bigger clone lies one nucleotide off. This sample is part of a study of blood T cell repertoires in COVID-19 (TCRdb year 2020). Regarding the research as a whole: Samples covering the acute and convalescent phases of COVID-19 were provided by collaborators in the United States, Italy and Spain. The repertoires were made available in a free public database intended to serve as a resource for research on the immune response to SARS-CoV-2. The material from the prospective study consisted of cDNA or gDNA derived from T cells, B-cell-depleted T cells, or PBMCs. The samples were drawn from two sources: the first 160 participants of the ongoing ImmuneRACE study, and 1,200 or so subjects contributed by 6 global collaborators. Deeply sampled blood TCRbeta repertoires from subjects exposed to, actively infected with, or recovered from COVID-19 were included in the dataset. A de-identified subject ID, COVID-19 status, age in years and sex were almost always included in the sample metadata. HLA class I and class II types, where available, came from metadata supplied by the sample provider rather than from assay-based typing. Here is what the overall study found, with its caveats: How much clinical and demographic metadata was included differed by source and by participant, and the metadata was provided uncurated.

TCRbeta CDR3 regions were amplified from genomic DNA by means of the immunoSEQ Assay, a bias-controlled multiplex PCR. The original methods were these. Nucleated cell counts per sample were estimated from amplification of reference gene primers within the assay. Sequence reads were collapsed and filtered to measure the absolute abundance of every unique TCRbeta CDR3 rearrangement. For each sample, productive Simpson clonality was calculated as the square root of Simpson's diversity index across productive rearrangements. The table was pulled from immuneACCESS by TCRdb, which kept in-frame rearrangements only. Such tables lose some clones; where checked, under half of the loss comes from unresolved V genes, and the rest has no known cause. The V and J calls and clone size were taken over from that table, and D and trimming were inferred from the DNA. The table for this sample lists approximately 160,000 clones; approximately 82% of them were counted only once. The biggest ten clones account for approximately 13% of the sample.

A second Seattle source provided samples from volunteer blood donors who had recovered from COVID-19. Each collaborating institution followed its own protocols to collect whole blood in K2EDTA tubes. Collaborator samples were shipped for TCRbeta analysis as frozen whole blood, isolated PBMCs, or DNA extracted from either sample type. CDR1 and CDR2, looked up from the germline V gene, are MNHEY and SVGEGT. The CDR3 measures 13 amino acids from cysteine to phenylalanine. Only the CDR3 region is kept as DNA, spanning 39 bases read in frame from base 1. V lost 5 bases and J lost 5 bases; the stretch between them is 12 bases long.

Recombination connected TRBV6-2 or TRBV6-3 to TRBJ1-1; the D gene is perhaps TRBD1, from 5 matching bases. Material: peripheral blood. This receptor was taken from a man aged 70 or older who had recovered from COVID-19. The bases are TGTGCCAGCAGTAACCCACAGGAGACTGAAGCTTTCTTT. This encodes CASSNPQETEAFF.